This paragraph reports one T cell receptor (beta chain). Its antigen is not identified. Following 10 days of culture, CD4+ T cells were isolated. Two doses of BNT162b2 or mRNA-1273 vaccine were administered to participants. The CDR3 runs 16 residues. Germline lookup yields CDR1 ENHRY and CDR2 SYGVKD. The junction had 5 bases not matched to a gene; V was cut back by 1 base and J by 7 bases. The entry originates in a study of vaccination effects on CD4 cells after COVID-19. Study at large: Expansion with viral peptide pools was applied to antigen-specific CD4+ T cells by the ViraFEST assay prior to sequencing. Post-vaccine sample collection fell at a median of 72 days after the second dose.

Data came from immunoSEQ multiplex PCR; TCRdb stores just in-frame clones and leaves some out. Found here are 40,000 to 50,000 clones, 72% of them singletons; the top ten hold 9.5% to 10%. Sequences were derived from CD4+ T cells from PBMCs cultured without peptide, sampled after COVID-19 vaccination. The TCR was taken from a human donor who received a COVID-19 vaccine. V is TRBV10-3 and J is TRBJ2-3, with TRBD2 identical over 13 bases. The CDR3, as DNA: TGTGCCATCAGTGAGTTGACTAGCGGGGGGACAAATACGCAGTATTTT. It specifies CAISELTSGGTNTQYF.